This passage covers 26 T cell receptor beta chains from one sample sequenced in a study of yellow fever vaccine responses in identical twins. TCRdb ran MiXCR on the RT-PCR reads and lists one entry per CDR3 protein. This table holds about 21,000 distinct CDR3 sequences, 60% to 85% found once. The sequencing here drew on T cells from blood (PBMCs), unsorted or a sorted subset (not recorded which), taken before or after yellow fever vaccination (not recorded which). These receptors originate from a young woman who received the yellow fever vaccine.

The CDR3 is CASSLAIRLAYNEQFF. CDR3 nucleotide sequence: TGTGCCAGCAGTTTAGCGATCCGACTAGCCTACAATGAGCAGTTCTTC. The V call is TRBV12-3 or TRBV12-4, the J call TRBJ2-1; tentative D call: TRBD2 (6 bases). The CDR3 has 16 amino acids. V dropped 0 bases and J dropped 2 bases, with 11 bases sitting between them.

The rearrangement uses TRBV29-1 and TRBJ1-1, with D hard to call. The CDR3 is 14 amino acids. V lost 7 bases, J lost 1 base, and 16 bases lay in between. Germline CDR1 is SQVTM and CDR2 is ANQGSEA. The CDR3, as DNA: TGCAGCGCCGACGGTCAGAGAGGGAACACTGAAGCTTTCTTT. Translated, it gives CSADGQRGNTEAFF.

The chain is built from TRBV4-1 and TRBJ1-1; 7 nucleotides agree with TRBD1. Germline V gene sequence: CDR1 MGHRA, CDR2 YSYEKL. V shed 4 bases, J shed 2 bases, and the junction held 10 bases outside the gene matches. This CDR3 comprises 16 residues. The CDR3 sequence: CASSPTGGQTNTEAFF. The CDR3 DNA follows: TGCGCCAGCAGCCCAACGGGGGGACAGACAAACACTGAAGCTTTCTTT.

The chain couples TRBV11-3 to TRBJ2-3; 13 bases align to TRBD2. The CDR3 runs 18 residues. Germline CDR1 is SGHNT and CDR2 is YENEEA. After removal of 5 bases from V and 2 bases from J, the junction contained 10 bases not matched to a gene. The CDR3 coding sequence is TGTGCCAGCAGCACCGGACTAGCGGGAGCCCCTCTCACAGATACGCAGTATTTT. Residues: CASSTGLAGAPLTDTQYF.

This chain links TRBV18 with TRBJ2-1, with D perhaps TRBD1 or TRBD2 (5 bases each). V lost 5 bases, J lost 8 bases, and 16 bases lay in between. Germline values: CDR1 KGHSH, CDR2 LQKENI. The CDR3 is 14 residues long. CDR3 region: CASSSGTQVYEQFF. The CDR3 nucleotides are TGTGCCAGCTCATCCGGGACCCAGGTCTATGAGCAGTTCTTC.

The J gene is TRBJ2-3, the V gene TRBV5-4; 13 nucleotides line up with TRBD2. Unmatched junction bases numbered 7, after V lost 7 bases and J lost 2 bases. Germline CDR1 is SGHNT and CDR2 is YYREEE (reference sequence). The CDR3 consists of 16 residues. In nucleotides, the CDR3 is TGTGCCAGCGGATTACTAGCGGGGGGGCCCACAGATACGCAGTATTTT. Its translation: CASGLLAGGPTDTQYF.

The rearrangement uses TRBV5-5 and TRBJ2-3; TRBD1 matches 9 bases. Trimming at V came to 4 bases and at J to 3 bases, leaving 9 bases not matched to a gene. Germline V gives CDR1 SGHKS, CDR2 YYEKEE (reference sequence). This CDR3 region has 16 residues. DNA for the CDR3: TGTGCCAGCAGCGAGGGTTTAGGACAGGGGACAGATACGCAGTATTTT. This encodes CASSEGLGQGTDTQYF.

The genes are TRBV10-1 and TRBJ1-1; 9 nucleotides line up with TRBD1. Germline V gene data show CDR1 as WNHNN and CDR2 as SYGVQD (reference sequence). The CDR3 length is 15 residues. Trimming at V came to 6 bases and at J to 1 base, leaving 6 bases not matched to a gene. This chain's CDR3 is CASRVMDRGNTEAFF. The CDR3 DNA reads as TGCGCCAGCAGGGTAATGGACAGGGGGAACACTGAAGCTTTCTTT.

This chain uses TRBV3-1 with TRBJ2-7; TRBD2 matches at 9 bases. The trim removed 1 base at V and 1 base at J, leaving 8 bases unmatched. Germline CDR1 reads LGHDT; CDR2 reads YNNKEL (reference sequence). CDR3 length: 17 amino acids. Written as DNA, the CDR3 is TGTGCCAGCAGCCAAGTGGGAGCGGGAGGTCTTTCCTACGAGCAGTACTTC. Translation: CASSQVGAGGLSYEQYF.

This clonotype has only a few counts. The chain combines TRBV11-2 with TRBJ2-7; D is unclear. Germline CDR1 reads SGHAT; CDR2 reads FQNNGV. This CDR3 comprises 16 residues. V gave up 0 bases and J gave up 0 bases, with 12 bases separating them. CDR3 sequence: CASSLERGPLSYEQYV. CDR3 DNA sequence: TGTGCCAGCAGCTTAGAACGAGGACCCCTCTCCTACGAGCAGTACGTC.

The sample holds a few counts of this clonotype. This chain connects TRBV6-5 to TRBJ1-1, with 7 positions matching TRBD1. V was pared by 0 bases and J by 2 bases, with 3 bases of the junction left unmatched. This CDR3 comprises 15 residues. From germline, CDR1 is MNHEY and CDR2 SVGAGI. For the CDR3, the DNA is TGTGCCAGCAGTTACTCTAGGGGGCTTAACACTGAAGCTTTCTTT. This encodes CASSYSRGLNTEAFF.

V gene TRBV4-2 combines with J gene TRBJ1-1; weak D call: TRBD1 (5 bases). Germline V lookup: CDR1 LGHNA, CDR2 YNFKEQ. V lost 4 bases and J 0 bases, leaving 6 bases between the germline ends. CDR3 length: 13 amino acids. The CDR3: CASSRGMNTEAFF. Written as DNA, the CDR3 is TGTGCCAGCAGCCGGGGCATGAACACTGAAGCTTTCTTT.

The genes are TRBV12-5 and TRBJ2-1, with D perhaps TRBD2 (5 bases). The CDR3 covers 17 residues. V was trimmed by 1 base and J by 0 bases, leaving 13 bases between them. Per germline, CDR1 LGHNT and CDR2 FRNRAP. The DNA of the CDR3 is TGTGCTAGTGGTTTGGCAATGGACTCTTACTCCTACAATGAGCAGTTCTTC. This translates into CASGLAMDSYSYNEQFF. The full variable domain, its missing parts supplied by reference TRBV12-5 and TRBJ2-1, is DARVTQTPRHKVTEMGQEVTMRCQPILGHNTVFWYRQTMMQGLELLAYFRNRAPLDDSGMPKDRFSAEMPDATLATLKIQPSEPRDSAVYFCASGLAMDSYSYNEQFFGPGTRLTVL.

This chain joins TRBV2 and TRBJ1-1, with unresolved D. V lost 4 bases, J lost 0 bases, and 6 bases lay in between. The germline V gene encodes CDR1 SNHLY and CDR2 FYNNEI. The CDR3 is 13 amino acids. The CDR3 sequence: CASSVVVNTEAFF. The CDR3 coding sequence is TGTGCCAGCAGTGTGGTGGTGAACACTGAAGCTTTCTTT.

This clonotype was recorded a few times. V gene TRBV3-1 combines with J gene TRBJ2-7; D is unresolved. Germline CDR1 LGHDT, CDR2 YNNKEL (reference sequence). V was shortened by 0 bases and J by 6 bases, with 18 bases between the two germline ends. The CDR3 runs to 16 residues. The CDR3 DNA follows: TGTGCCAGCAGCCAAGATCGAATGTACCAAGGGCGCGAGCAGTACTTC. Protein: CASSQDRMYQGREQYF.

A few counts support this clonotype. V and J are TRBV3-1 and TRBJ2-1; 9 positions match TRBD1. CDR1 LGHDT and CDR2 YNNKEL come from the germline V gene (reference sequence). V dropped 0 bases and J dropped 8; count of bases not matched to a gene: 11. CDR3 length: 17 residues. CDR3 DNA sequence: TGTGCCAGCAGCCAAGAGTTCAGAGGACAGGGGTTCGATGAGCAGTTCTTC. Its translation is CASSQEFRGQGFDEQFF.

The rearrangement links TRBV7-9 to TRBJ1-5; 11 bases agree with TRBD1. The CDR3 length is 18 residues. Germline CDR1 reads SEHNR; CDR2 reads FQNEAQ (reference sequence). Trimming removed 1 base from V and 4 bases from J; junction bases left unmatched: 9. For the CDR3, the DNA is TGTGCCAGCAGCTTAGTTTTTGGACAGGGGGCACATAATCAGCCCCAGCATTTT. Protein sequence: CASSLVFGQGAHNQPQHF.

The V gene is TRBV24-1, the J gene TRBJ2-1; tentative D call: TRBD1 (5 bases). Trimming removed 2 bases from V and 0 bases from J, with 13 bases in between. Germline V gene lookup returns CDR1 KGHDR and CDR2 SFDVKD. The CDR3 sequence is 17 residues long. The CDR3 sequence is CATSDWAGDSSYNEQFF. The CDR3 nucleotides read TGTGCCACCAGTGATTGGGCCGGCGACAGCTCCTACAATGAGCAGTTCTTC.

This clonotype was detected only once. This rearrangement joins TRBV7-9 to TRBJ2-1; 9 bases are shared with TRBD1. After removal of 1 base from V and 9 bases from J, the junction contained 1 base not matched to a gene. Germline CDR1 reads SEHNR; CDR2 reads FQNEAQ (reference sequence). The CDR3 length is 13 residues. CDR3 DNA: TGTGCCAGCAGCTTAGGGGGACAGGGTGAGCAGTTCTTC. Amino acids: CASSLGGQGEQFF.

The rearrangement uses TRBV11-3 and TRBJ2-3, with a weak D call TRBD2 (5 bases). The ends were cut back, 4 bases at V and 4 bases at J, with 12 bases in the middle. Germline V lookup: CDR1 SGHNT, CDR2 YENEEA. The CDR3 loop spans 14 amino acids. The CDR3 DNA is TGTGCCAGCAGCTCTGGGCGGGTTTCAGATACGCAGTATTTT. It translates to CASSSGRVSDTQYF.

Only one count was recorded for this clonotype. This chain uses TRBV11-2 with TRBJ2-1; D perhaps matches TRBD2 (6 bases). The CDR3 totals 16 residues. Trimming removed 5 bases at V and 2 bases at J, with 16 bases between. Germline values: CDR1 SGHAT, CDR2 FQNNGV. The CDR3 is CASSRAAGRAYNEQFF. The CDR3 DNA follows: TGTGCCAGCAGCCGGGCGGCGGGACGGGCCTACAATGAGCAGTTCTTC.

The chain combines TRBV5-1 with TRBJ2-1; TRBD2 aligns across 10 bases. Germline CDR1 is SGHRS and CDR2 is YFSETQ. This CDR3 contains 15 residues. V was clipped by 4 bases and J by 2 bases; unmatched bases: 3. CDR3: CASSTTSGTYNEQFF. CDR3 sequence (DNA): TGCGCCAGCAGCACCACTAGCGGGACCTACAATGAGCAGTTCTTC. The full variable domain, with the rest looked up from reference TRBV5-1 and TRBJ2-1, is KAGVTQTPRYLIKTRGQQVTLSCSPISGHRSVSWYQQTPGQGLQFLFEYFSETQRNKGNFPGRFSGRQFSNSRSEMNVSTLELGDSALYLCASSTTSGTYNEQFFGPGTRLTVL.

This clonotype was found a few times. J is TRBJ2-3 and V is TRBV6-4, with 14 bases fitting TRBD2. The CDR3 contains 15 residues. The germline CDR1 and CDR2 sequences are MRHNA and SNTAGT. The junction had 3 bases not matched to a gene; V was cut back by 6 bases and J by 4 bases. In DNA, the CDR3 is TGTGCCAGCAGCCGACTAGCGGGGGGGGCAGATACGCAGTATTTT. Its protein product is CASSRLAGGADTQYF.

This clonotype occurred a few times. V is TRBV29-1 and J is TRBJ2-1, with 7 bases aligning to TRBD1. Germline CDR1 SQVTM, CDR2 ANQGSEA. The CDR3 totals 14 residues. With 6 bases clipped from V and 9 bases from J, the junction kept 14 bases outside the gene matches. The CDR3: CSVPRQGIGAEQFF. For the CDR3, the DNA is TGCAGCGTCCCTCGACAGGGAATAGGCGCTGAGCAGTTCTTC.

In its sample, this clonotype was seen once. The J gene is TRBJ1-1, the V gene TRBV13, with a possible D match to TRBD1 (5 bases). Trimming cost V 5 bases and J 5 bases, with 12 bases left between them. Germline CDR1 PRHDT, CDR2 FYEKMQ (reference sequence). The CDR3 has 13 residues. Here the CDR3 reads CASSGPGRTEAFF. CDR3 coding DNA: TGTGCCAGCAGCGGGCCGGGGCGAACTGAAGCTTTCTTT.

The V gene is TRBV15, the J gene TRBJ1-2, with 8 bases identical to TRBD1. Looked up from germline, CDR1 is LNHNV and CDR2 is YYDKDF (reference sequence). Losses at the gene ends were 5 bases for V and 3 bases for J; bases not matched to a gene: 8. This CDR3 region has 15 residues. CDR3 coding DNA: TGTGCCACCAGCTCGCGGACAGGGAGATACTATGGCTACACCTTC. Translation gives CATSSRTGRYYGYTF.